The clone carrying this T cell receptor (beta chain) was seen a few times. As yet, its antigen is unknown. This sample was included in a study of cytomegalovirus exposure and HLA in healthy donors. Amplification used 60 Vbeta primers and 13 Jbeta primers. Per the study methods: Some 80 million unique TCR beta chains, 10 million to 14 million shared, were counted in a later analysis. Method: immunoSEQ multiplex PCR; TCRdb's copy keeps in-frame clones and lacks some. The V and J calls and clone size were taken over from that table, and D and trimming were inferred from the DNA. The sample contains some 150,000 clones, around 80% of which appear only once. Healthy bone marrow donors supplied every sample. Points from the study as a whole: Reports showed the classifier diagnosing cytomegalovirus status with high specificity and sensitivity.

The V and J ends lost 2 bases and 0 bases, in that order; junction bases with no gene match: 4. Germline CDR1 is MNHEY and CDR2 is SVGAGI. The CDR3 is made up of 15 amino acids. Sequencing was done on a sample of PBMCs. The TCR originated in a man aged 40-49 years in good health and CMV-seropositive. The genes are TRBV6-5 and TRBJ2-7, with 7 bases that match TRBD2. The CDR3 reads CASSYASGSSYEQYF. CDR3 nucleotides: TGTGCCAGCAGTTACGCTAGCGGCAGCTCCTACGAGCAGTACTTC.